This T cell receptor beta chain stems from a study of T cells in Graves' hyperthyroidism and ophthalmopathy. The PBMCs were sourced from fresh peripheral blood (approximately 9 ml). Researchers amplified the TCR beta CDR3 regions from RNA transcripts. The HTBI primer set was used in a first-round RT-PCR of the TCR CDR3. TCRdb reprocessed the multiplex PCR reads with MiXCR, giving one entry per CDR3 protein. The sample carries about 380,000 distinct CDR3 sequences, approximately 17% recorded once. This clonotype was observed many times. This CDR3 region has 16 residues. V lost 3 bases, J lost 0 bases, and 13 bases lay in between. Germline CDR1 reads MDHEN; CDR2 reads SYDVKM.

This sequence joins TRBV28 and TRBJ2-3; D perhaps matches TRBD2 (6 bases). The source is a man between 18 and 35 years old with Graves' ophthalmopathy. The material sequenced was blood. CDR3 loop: CASSFGEVGSTDTQYF. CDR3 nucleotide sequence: TGTGCCAGCAGTTTTGGGGAGGTGGGGAGCACAGATACGCAGTATTTT.